This record concerns one TCR beta chain sequence. The data are from a study of shared clonotypes between healthy human individuals. TCRdb's table, derived via immunoSEQ multiplex PCR, lists solely in-frame clones and lacks some. The data hold about 180,000 clones, with about 93% observed a single time. The CDR3 extends over 17 amino acids. The germline gives CDR1 MNHNS, CDR2 SASEGT. The V end was cut by 0 bases, the J end by 5 bases, with 18 bases between. The sequenced sample was naive CD4+ T cells sorted from blood. Subset in this sample: CD45RA+ positively selected. This receptor was identified in a woman aged 25 to 39 in good health. This chain connects TRBV6-1 to TRBJ2-3, with a tentative D call TRBD2 (6 bases). The CDR3: CASSEAVWRDSKDTQYF. The CDR3, as DNA: TGTGCCAGCAGTGAAGCGGTTTGGCGGGACTCTAAAGATACGCAGTATTTT.